This section outlines one TCR beta chain sequence together with its context. Under the authors' procedure: Amplification from reference gene primers served as the basis for estimated nucleated cell counts. This table comes from immunoSEQ multiplex PCR, and its TCRdb copy is limited to in-frame clones, with some not included. The V and J calls and the clone size are those of that table, but D and trimming were determined from the DNA. The data contain about 130,000 clones, 80% to 85% of them singletons. This record comes from a study of blood T cell repertoires in COVID-19. For the study at large: The cDNA or gDNA used as material had been derived from T cells, B-cell-depleted T cells, or PBMCs.

CDR1 and CDR2 (germline): SQVTM, ANQGSEA. Trimming cost V 3 bases and J 1 base, with 16 bases left between them. This CDR3 region has 16 residues. Source material: peripheral blood. The TCR comes from a woman in her twenties or thirties who had recovered from COVID-19. The V and J genes are TRBV29-1 and TRBJ2-4; D call uncertain. As DNA, the CDR3 is TGCAGCGTTGAGCTACCGCGGTCCGGGGCCAAAAACATTCAGTACTTC. Its translation is CSVELPRSGAKNIQYF.